This T cell receptor (beta chain) was found in a study of T cells after yellow fever vaccination. This clonotype was seen a few times. The antigen remains undetermined. A process of 5'RACE template switching, which added a universal primer site and UMIs, was used to make TCR cDNA. TCRdb analysed the 5' RACE reads with MiXCR anew, one entry per CDR3 protein. The data hold approximately 330,000 distinct CDR3 sequences, with 4.1% observed a single time. General study results and limits: It was the secondary response that reached its peak faster, day 5 versus 15, but it was weaker.

Sequencing was performed on PBMCs, taken 5 days after the yellow fever booster vaccination. This sequence originates from a man aged 18 to 30 who received the YFV17D yellow fever vaccine.

CDR3 sequence: CASSLAVRGETQYF. The CDR3 nucleotides are TGTGCCAGCAGCTTAGCTGTCAGGGGGGAGACCCAGTACTTC. The chain uses TRBV11-2 and TRBJ2-5; TRBD1 matches 7 bases. In germline, CDR1 is SGHAT, CDR2 FQNNGV. The trim removed 1 base at V and 5 bases at J, leaving 4 bases unmatched. The CDR3 sequence is 14 residues long. The variable domain in full, completed from reference TRBV11-2 and TRBJ2-5, reads EAGVAQSPRYKIIEKRQSVAFWCNPISGHATLYWYQQILGQGPKLLIQFQNNGVVDDSQLPKDRFSAERLKGVDSTLKIQPAKLEDSAVYLCASSLAVRGETQYFGPGTRLLVL.